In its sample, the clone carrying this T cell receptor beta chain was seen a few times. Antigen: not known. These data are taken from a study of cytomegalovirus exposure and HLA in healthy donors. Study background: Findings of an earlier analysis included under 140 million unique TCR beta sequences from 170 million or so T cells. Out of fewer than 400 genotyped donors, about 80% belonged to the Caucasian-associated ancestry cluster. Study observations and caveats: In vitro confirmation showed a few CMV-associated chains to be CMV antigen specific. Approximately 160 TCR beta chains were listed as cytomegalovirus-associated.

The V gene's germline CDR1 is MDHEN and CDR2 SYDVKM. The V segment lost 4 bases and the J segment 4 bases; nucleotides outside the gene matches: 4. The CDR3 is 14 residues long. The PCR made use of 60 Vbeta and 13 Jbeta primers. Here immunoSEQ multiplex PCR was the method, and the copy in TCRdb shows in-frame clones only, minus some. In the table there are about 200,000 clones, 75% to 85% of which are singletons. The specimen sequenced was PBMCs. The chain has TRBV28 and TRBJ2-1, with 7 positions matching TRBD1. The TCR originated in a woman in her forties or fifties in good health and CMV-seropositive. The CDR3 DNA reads TGTGCCAGCAGTTCGAACAGGGGATACAATGAGCAGTTCTTC. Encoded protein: CASSSNRGYNEQFF. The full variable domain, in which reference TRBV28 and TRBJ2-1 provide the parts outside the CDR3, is DVKVTQSSRYLVKRTGEKVFLECVQDMDHENMFWYRQDPGLGLRLIYFSYDVKMKEKGDIPEGYSVSREKKERFSLILESASTNQTSMYLCASSSNRGYNEQFFGPGTRLTVL.